This TCR beta chain was recorded in a study of T cell changes during pregnancy in multiple sclerosis. The table came from immunoSEQ multiplex PCR; TCRdb's copy has only in-frame clones and leaves some out. This table holds approximately 90,000 clones, 85% to 95% found once. Trimming stripped 7 bases from V and 1 base from J, with 17 bases between. The CDR3 has 15 amino acids. Per germline, CDR1 MDHEN and CDR2 SYDVKM. The source was peripheral blood, collected before pregnancy. The TCR originated in a female donor with multiple sclerosis, enrolled in a pregnancy study. The chain is built from TRBV28 and TRBJ2-7; perhaps TRBD2 as D (6 bases). The CDR3 nucleotides are TGTGCCAGCACCCCAGCGGAGGGGCGGTCCTACGAGCAGTACTTC. Translated: CASTPAEGRSYEQYF.